The entry that follows covers one T cell receptor beta chain sequence. It has no known antigen specificity. No per-base quality is available; no much larger clone lies one base away. Receptor libraries were prepared by the immunoSEQ multiplex PCR assay. The table comes from immuneACCESS by way of TCRdb, which keeps in-frame sequences with V and J called. Part of the clones is missing from these tables; in studies checked, under half for an unresolved V gene and the rest for unknown reasons. The sample has tens of thousands of clones on record, roughly 94% of them singletons. The top ten hold 2.5% of the sample. The sample comes from a study of T cell changes during pregnancy in multiple sclerosis (dated by TCRdb to 2018 to 2020). Regarding the complete study: In women with multiple sclerosis, the researchers looked at how the T cell repertoire shifted as pregnancy progressed.

Trimming accounts for 4 bases at V and 2 bases at J, while the number of junction bases matched to no gene is 5. The CDR3 contains 14 residues, cysteine and phenylalanine counted. Kept here is only the CDR3 DNA, which spans 42 bases and is read in frame from base 1. The CDR1 and CDR2 encoded by the germline V gene are MGHRA and YSYEKL. Sequenced material: CD8+ T cells from peripheral blood mononuclear cells, taken after pregnancy. This TCR was sampled from a female donor with multiple sclerosis, enrolled in a pregnancy study. In this chain, TRBV4-1 is recombined with TRBJ2-7, and 7 bases in between align with TRBD1. The CDR3 here reads CASSPGQLPYEQYF. The DNA sequence follows: TGCGCCAGCAGCCCGGGACAGCTGCCCTACGAGCAGTACTTC.